This entry is about one T cell receptor (beta chain). Its cognate antigen is unknown. RNA transcripts served as template for amplifying TCR beta CDR3 sequences. Investigators did first-round RT-PCR with HTBI primers, then second-round multiplex PCR. TCRdb used MiXCR to reprocess the multiplex PCR reads, holding one entry per CDR3 protein. The sample yields about 340,000 distinct CDR3 sequences, roughly 15% seen once. Per the germline V gene, CDR1 is SNHLY and CDR2 is FYNNEI. The CDR3 contains 14 residues. Trimming left V 3 bases short and J 6 bases short, with 12 bases between. This record comes from a study of Graves' ophthalmopathy and Graves' hyperthyroidism. Broader study findings: Most clonotypes expanded in thyroid above 0.001 frequency were present in blood too.

This rearrangement joins TRBV2 to TRBJ1-5; D may be TRBD1 (6 bases). Sequenced material: peripheral blood. The sequence was obtained from an adult man with Graves' ophthalmopathy. CDR3 coding DNA: TGTGCCAGCAGTGAGGGGTCAGGGGTTCAGCCCCAGCATTTT. This encodes CASSEGSGVQPQHF.